The text below deals with one T cell receptor (beta chain). Its target is not known. This entry belongs to a study of OX40 agonist ivuxolimab in advanced cancers. Study information: Every 2 weeks, patients received ivuxolimab intravenously, dosed at 0.01 to 10 mg/kg. Findings of the study overall: Clones of CD4+ and CD8+ blood T cells grew by week 6 at doses of 0.1 to 3.0 mg/kg. Antigen targets of the expanded peripheral T cells went undetermined. Partly responding patients at 0.1-3.0 mg/kg showed some of the smallest clonal expansion.

Per germline, CDR1 LNHDA and CDR2 SQIVND (reference sequence). Trimming removed 4 bases from V and 6 bases from J, with 12 bases in between. The CDR3 sequence is 13 residues long. Produced via immunoSEQ multiplex PCR; TCRdb's table is partial and in-frame only. The sample has around 99,000 clones, approximately 90% seen once. The sample was CD4+ or CD8+ T cells sorted from blood, taken in a trial of the OX40 agonist ivuxolimab. The rearrangement links TRBV19 to TRBJ1-2, with D tentatively TRBD1 (5 bases). The origin of this receptor is an adult with an advanced solid tumor such as melanoma, head and neck, liver or kidney cancer. The CDR3 protein is CASSRGVYDGYTF. DNA of the CDR3: TGTGCCAGTAGTAGAGGGGTGTATGATGGCTACACCTTC.